Below are 4 T cell receptor beta chains sequenced from a single sample in a study of regulatory T cells in long-lasting Graves disease. CDR3 regions were amplified by Arm-PCR using iRepertoire HTBI primers to build TCR beta libraries. MiXCR was run by TCRdb on the multiplex PCR reads, yielding one entry per CDR3 protein. This table holds about 420,000 distinct CDR3 sequences, roughly a quarter found once. The time point here: persistent/refractory GD, antithyroid drugs over 5 years with positive TRAb. PBMC RNA served as the TCR library source. The sample consisted of peripheral blood mononuclear cells (PBMCs), taken when the disease was refractory, from a patient treated with antithyroid drugs. The receptors stem from a female donor with Graves disease.

The J gene is TRBJ2-3, the V gene TRBV12-3 or TRBV12-4, with D maybe TRBD2 (5 bases). The CDR3 runs to 14 residues. Trimming shortened V by 5 bases and J by 2 bases, and 11 bases separated the two germline ends. DNA for the CDR3: TGTGCCAGCAGTCACCGCGGACTCACAGATACGCAGTATTTT. It translates to CASSHRGLTDTQYF.

Only a few counts were recorded for this clonotype. The chain joins TRBV5-6 to TRBJ2-7, with 7 bases lining up with TRBD2. The CDR3 is made up of 16 amino acids. V lost 3 bases and J lost 3; bases outside the gene matches: 12. The germline V gene encodes CDR1 SGHDT and CDR2 YYEEEE. The CDR3 loop reads CASSYFSGGYSYEQYF. In nucleotides, the CDR3 is TGTGCCAGCAGCTATTTCTCCGGGGGGTACAGCTACGAGCAGTACTTC.

In this sample, this clonotype turned up many times. This chain joins TRBV6-1 and TRBJ1-2, with unresolved D. CDR1 and CDR2 from the germline V gene are MNHNS and SASEGT. The V and J ends lost 1 base and 4 bases respectively, with 13 bases between them. The CDR3 is 15 residues long. This CDR3 reads CASSEVPGASYGYTF. The CDR3 region has the DNA TGTGCCAGCAGTGAAGTTCCGGGTGCCAGCTATGGCTACACCTTC.

CDR3 in amino acids: CASSILATGMVEAFF. CDR3 nucleotide sequence: TGTGCCAGTAGTATCCTTGCTACAGGGATGGTTGAAGCTTTCTTT. The chain links TRBV19 to TRBJ1-1, with D possibly TRBD1 on 6 matching bases. Germline CDR1 is LNHDA and CDR2 is SQIVND (reference sequence). Deletions cut 3 bases from V and 7 bases from J, with 18 bases between. CDR3 length equals 15 residues.